This T cell receptor (beta chain) derives from a study of T-cell memory formation after mild COVID-19. Points from the study as a whole: There were some responding clones in pre-infection memory, which suggested that cross-reactive memory had joined. Contracting clones from day 15 to 85 showed balanced CD4/CD8; later expanders favored CD4+.

CDR1 is MNHNY, CDR2 SVGAGI, per germline (reference sequence). The V segment lost 7 bases and the J segment 8 bases; nucleotides outside the gene matches: 10. The CDR3 contains 13 residues. TCRdb reprocessed the 5' RACE reads via MiXCR and lists one record per CDR3 protein. This sample carries a few hundred thousand distinct CDR3 sequences, over 9% of them seen once, and the ten largest clones take 22%. Note on this clonotype: The antigen is unknown.

Sequenced: PBMCs or a T cell subset sorted from them (not recorded which). The sequence was collected from a man aged 18 to 30 who had mild COVID-19 (a few samples of this study predate the infection). Cell type and time point are not known. The V call is TRBV6-6, the J call TRBJ1-2; 7 bases are a match to TRBD1. The CDR3 nucleotides are TGTGCCAGCACCCGCACAGGGGTTGACGGCTACACCTTC. This sequence encodes CASTRTGVDGYTF.